Below, one T cell receptor (beta chain) is given with its context. Its antigen remains unknown. The sample originates from a study of CD8+ T cells in alopecia areata. As the sequencing template, cDNA was produced by extracting RNA and reverse transcribing it. Data came from immunoSEQ multiplex PCR; TCRdb stores just in-frame clones and leaves some out. The profile shows about 100,000 clones, about 50% of them singletons. Specimens obtained from alopecia areata patients comprised lesional scalp punch biopsies and peripheral blood. Broader study findings: It was less clear whether patients shared TCRs than it was in mice, possibly because of HLA. Higher clonality and more expanded CD8+ clones appeared in lesional than normal scalp.

With 0 bases removed from V and 4 bases from J, the gap between germline ends came to 17 bases. Germline V CDR1 and CDR2: SGHRS, YFSETQ. The CDR3 loop spans 17 amino acids. The sequencing sample was made of NKG2D-low CD8+ T cells sorted from blood. The TCR was taken from a human donor with alopecia areata. V usage is TRBV5-1 and J usage is TRBJ1-5; D unclear. The CDR3 loop reads CASSLDGRLARNQPQHF. For the CDR3, the DNA is TGCGCCAGCAGCTTGGACGGCAGGCTGGCGCGAAATCAGCCCCAGCATTTT.